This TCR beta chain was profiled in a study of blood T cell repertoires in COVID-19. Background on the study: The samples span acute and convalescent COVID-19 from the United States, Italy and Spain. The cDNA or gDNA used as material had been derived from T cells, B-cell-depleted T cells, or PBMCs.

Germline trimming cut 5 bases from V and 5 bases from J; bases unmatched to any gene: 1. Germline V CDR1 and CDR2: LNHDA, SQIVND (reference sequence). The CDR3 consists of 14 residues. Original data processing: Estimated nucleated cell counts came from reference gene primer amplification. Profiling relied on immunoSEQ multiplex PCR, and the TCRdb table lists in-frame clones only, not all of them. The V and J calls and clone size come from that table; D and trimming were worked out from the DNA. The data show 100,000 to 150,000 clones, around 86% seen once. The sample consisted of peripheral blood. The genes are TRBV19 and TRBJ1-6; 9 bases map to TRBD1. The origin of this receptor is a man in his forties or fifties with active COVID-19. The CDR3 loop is CASSWDRDNSPLHF. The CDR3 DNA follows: TGTGCCAGTAGTTGGGACAGGGATAATTCACCCCTCCACTTT.